This TCR beta chain came from a study of vaccination and CD4 T cells after COVID-19. Study at large: Two Hispanic individuals were among six male and four female convalescent patients. Control cultures, each given a CEFX pool, an HIV-1 Nef pool, or no peptide, were included.

Stated treatment: approximately 10-day PBMC culture with coronavirus spike peptide pools or control peptides (ViraFEST assay). Positive PCR tests dated from March to December 2020, predating US Alpha, Beta and Delta variants. The study sequenced cultured CD4+ T cell DNA using the Oncomine TCR Beta short-read assay. TCRdb reanalysed the PCR reads using MiXCR and keeps one entry per CDR3 protein. Counted here are about 16,000 distinct CDR3 sequences, about 32% occurring once; the ten biggest clones make up roughly 15%. As concerns this clonotype: Its target is unknown.

The CDR3 is made up of 14 amino acids. V was shortened by 5 bases and J by 5 bases, with 13 bases between the two germline ends. The germline V gene has CDR1 SGHAT and CDR2 FQNNGV. Study-level points and caveats: SARS-CoV-2-reactive clonotype medians increased from roughly 21 to 40, not significantly.

The specimen was cultured CD4+ T cells from blood. The chain combines TRBV11-2 with TRBJ2-4, with D tentatively TRBD2 (5 bases). The clonotype comes from a human donor with COVID-19. The CDR3 DNA follows: TGTGCCAGCAGCCTGGACTTGGTCCAAAACATTCAGTACTTC. Protein sequence: CASSLDLVQNIQYF.